This T cell receptor (beta chain) is drawn from a study of shared clonotypes between healthy human individuals. The CDR3 has 11 amino acids. Germline CDR1 DFQATT, CDR2 SNEGSKA (reference sequence). V gave up 4 bases and J gave up 7 bases, with 5 bases separating them. The study's findings and limits: Unshared clonotypes carried lower generation probabilities than those common to all four donors. Some naive CD4 clonotypes, around 4.9%, turned up in common across a handful of donors.

Naive-designated CD8 cells lacked CD45RO, were positively enriched for CCR7, and omitted terminally differentiated effector memory CD45RA+ cells. For this clone: Its cognate antigen is unknown.

The assay used deep level. TCRdb's copy holds only in-frame clones and misses some; the assay was immunoSEQ multiplex PCR. The table records 600,000 or so clones, roughly 95% of them present only once. The receptor was derived from a woman in her twenties or thirties in good health. The V and J genes are TRBV20-1 and TRBJ1-6, with D unclear. Sequencing was carried out using naive CD8+ T cells sorted from blood. CDR3 region: CSANQNSPLHF. Written as DNA, the CDR3 is TGCAGTGCTAATCAGAATTCACCCCTCCACTTT.